A selection of T cell receptor beta chains follows, all from one sample in a study of CD8+CD57+ T cells in acquired aplastic anemia. TCRdb re-called the reads with MiXCR, one entry per CDR3 protein. The table includes about 220,000 distinct CDR3 sequences, 34% detected once. The sample was sorted CD4+, CD8+, or CD8+CD57+ T cells (not recorded which) from PBMCs. The receptors originated from a human donor in good health, serving as a control. Both conserved end residues are part of each CDR3. Fields, in order: clone size, CDR3 length, D gene, V gene, J gene, CDR3 protein. A D gene is named only where the DNA matches it firmly. Some rows mark clone size as missing; the rest say once, few, many or name a class of expanded clone.

>many|11|-|TRBV13|TRBJ2-7
CASSTNYEQYF
>-|15|TRBD1|TRBV24-1|TRBJ2-5
CATSDRAGTGETQYF
>many|15|-|TRBV15|TRBJ2-6
CATSKRGSGANVLTF
>many|14|-|TRBV2|TRBJ1-5
CASSERVGNQPQHF
>-|12|-|TRBV2|TRBJ1-2
CASRDWGHGYTF
>many|16|-|TRBV20-1|TRBJ1-6
CSAREKQGGPNSPLHF
>-|12|-|TRBV7-8|TRBJ1-2
CASSLVALGYTF
>-|12|-|TRBV19|TRBJ2-2
CASSHPTGELFF
>few|17|TRBD1|TRBV27|TRBJ1-6
CASSLRPPGQGYSPLHF
>-|15|-|TRBV4-1|TRBJ1-1
CASSQVGTGNTEAFF
>many|14|TRBD1|TRBV7-2|TRBJ1-2
CASSANQGAPGYTF
>few|17|-|TRBV25-1|TRBJ2-7
CASSLYPGRGDTYEQYF
>once|13|-|TRBV19|TRBJ1-6
CASRTEAYSPLRF
>many|16|-|TRBV4-3|TRBJ1-2
CASSQVGVRTNYGYTF
>-|15|TRBD1|TRBV6-5|TRBJ2-1
CASRLDRGHYNEQFF
>many|15|-|TRBV2|TRBJ2-2
CASSGDAPATGELFF
>few|17|-|TRBV5-1|TRBJ1-5
CASSLVPLGGSNQPQHF
>few|16|TRBD1|TRBV25-1|TRBJ2-5
CASSASQPDREETQYF
>many|17|TRBD1|TRBV20-1|TRBJ1-2
CSASPTPTGTGRGGYTF
>many|14|TRBD1|TRBV20-1|TRBJ2-1
CSAREGTGNNEQFF
>many|15|TRBD2|TRBV24-1|TRBJ2-3
CATSDAAGYTDTQYF
>-|14|-|TRBV7-2|TRBJ1-2
CASRLVGGNYGYTF
>-|14|TRBD1|TRBV2|TRBJ1-5
CASSGTGTNQPQHF
>few|13|-|TRBV13|TRBJ2-7
CASGRTETYEQYF
>many|13|TRBD1|TRBV19|TRBJ1-1
CASSKQGGPEAFF
>many|16|TRBD1|TRBV2|TRBJ2-7
CASSTITGEPSYEQYF
>many|15|-|TRBV10-2|TRBJ2-3
CAIRGAFSHTDTQYF
>many|11|-|TRBV29-1|TRBJ1-1
CSVVWNTEAFF